These 31 T cell receptor beta chains originate from one sample sequenced in a study of T cells expressing NK-cell markers. TCRdb reprocessed the 5' RACE reads; each CDR3 protein has one entry and no DNA is given. The table for this sample gives some 600,000 distinct CDR3 sequences. Specimen: blood T cells: a sorted CD56 or NKG2C T cell subset, CD4+ or CD8+ T cells, or bulk PBMC T cells (not recorded which). Receptor source: a young man in good health.

The chain has TRBV20-1 and TRBJ2-1; TCRdb calls TRBD1, which cannot be checked without DNA. Germline loops: CDR1 DFQATT, CDR2 SNEGSKA (reference sequence). CDR3 length: 17 residues. CDR3 amino acids: CSARGRVGRTVYNEQFF.

The gene calls are TRBV12-3 or TRBV12-4 and TRBJ2-1; TCRdb gives TRBD2 as the D gene, but with no DNA this cannot be confirmed. CDR3 length equals 18 residues. The CDR3 region is CASSGLREGQISYNEQFF.

V gene TRBV6-5 combines with J gene TRBJ2-2; TCRdb designates TRBD2, a call that cannot be tested without DNA. CDR3 length: 17 amino acids. CDR1 MNHEY and CDR2 SVGAGI come from the germline V gene. CDR3 region: CASSYVGLASYTGELFF.

V usage is TRBV11-3 and J usage is TRBJ2-2; TCRdb's assignment of TRBD1 cannot be checked, as there is no DNA. Germline CDR1 SGHNT, CDR2 YENEEA. This CDR3 is built from 12 residues. The CDR3 sequence: CASSVGAKELFF.

V gene TRBV3-1 combines with J gene TRBJ2-3; absent DNA, TCRdb's TRBD2 call cannot be checked. Germline assignment: CDR1 LGHDT and CDR2 YNNKEL (reference sequence). CDR3 size: 17 residues. This chain's CDR3 is CASSQGGRGSREGTQYF.

The V gene is TRBV5-1, the J gene TRBJ1-2; TCRdb's assignment of TRBD1 cannot be checked, as there is no DNA. Germline CDR1 SGHRS, CDR2 YFSETQ. The CDR3 extends over 13 amino acids. CDR3 residues: CASSLGQGNGYTF.

The chain employs TRBV14 and TRBJ1-1. Germline assignment: CDR1 SGHDN and CDR2 FVKESK. This CDR3 spans 16 amino acids. The CDR3 region is CASSQESVLSNTEAFF.

The J gene is TRBJ2-1, the V gene TRBV21-1. TRBV21-1 is described as a pseudogene. This CDR3 has 17 residues. The CDR3: CASSKPQKAGVHNEQFF.

V usage is TRBV20-1 and J usage is TRBJ1-5. The CDR3 covers 16 residues. Germline V gene sequence: CDR1 DFQATT, CDR2 SNEGSKA (reference sequence). The CDR3 region is CSARDRGDDSNQPQHF.

V gene TRBV27 combines with J gene TRBJ1-5; with no DNA, the TCRdb D assignment of TRBD1 cannot be verified. The CDR3 runs to 13 residues. The germline CDR1 and CDR2 sequences are MNHEY and SMNVEV (reference sequence). CDR3 sequence reads: CASRSDSRWPQHF.

This chain connects TRBV14 to TRBJ2-7; the D gene TCRdb calls, TRBD1, cannot be checked with no DNA. Germline loops: CDR1 SGHDN, CDR2 FVKESK. This CDR3 has 12 residues. CDR3 loop: CASSHPRGQQYF.

The gene calls are TRBV11-1 and TRBJ2-3; TCRdb returns TRBD1, unconfirmable since there is no DNA. The CDR3 contains 18 residues. Germline CDR1 and CDR2: SGHAT and FQDESV (reference sequence). This CDR3 is CASSSERGQGLSTDTQYF.

V gene TRBV6-1 combines with J gene TRBJ1-1; TCRdb lists TRBD1, though no DNA is available to test this call. In germline, CDR1 is MNHNS, CDR2 SASEGT. The CDR3 spans 16 residues. CDR3 amino acids: CASSPSPGTGDTEAFF.

This chain links TRBV24-1 with TRBJ2-5; the TRBD1 assignment by TCRdb is unverifiable without DNA. Germline CDR1 is KGHDR and CDR2 is SFDVKD. The CDR3 is 16 amino acids. The CDR3 loop is CATSDLDPGSGETQYF.

The V gene is TRBV20-1, the J gene TRBJ2-3; there is no DNA to check the TCRdb D call of TRBD2. Germline V gene lookup returns CDR1 DFQATT and CDR2 SNEGSKA (reference sequence). The CDR3 runs 16 residues. The CDR3 protein is CSAIGTSGRIPDTQYF.

This chain connects TRBV29-1 to TRBJ2-1; TCRdb proposes TRBD1, but this gene call is untestable without DNA. CDR3 length: 15 amino acids. CDR1 SQVTM and CDR2 ANQGSEA come from the germline V gene. CDR3 loop: CSARGGDRVGNEQFF.

The rearrangement joins TRBV7-9 to TRBJ2-7; TCRdb's assignment of TRBD2 cannot be checked, as there is no DNA. Germline V lookup: CDR1 SEHNR, CDR2 FQNEAQ (reference sequence). This CDR3 comprises 13 residues. The CDR3: CASSASGTREQYF.

The CDR3 here is CSARDQRQSSYNEQFF. The chain links TRBV20-1 to TRBJ2-1; TCRdb gives TRBD1 as the D gene, but with no DNA this cannot be confirmed. Germline CDR1 reads DFQATT; CDR2 reads SNEGSKA (reference sequence). The length of the CDR3 is 16 residues.

This rearrangement joins TRBV12-3 or TRBV12-4 to TRBJ2-2. The CDR3 is made up of 13 amino acids. The CDR3 is CASSYDGTGELFF.

The genes are TRBV6-6 and TRBJ2-1. The CDR3 has 11 residues. Germline values: CDR1 MNHNY, CDR2 SVGAGI (reference sequence). CDR3 in amino acids: CASSKQEGRFF.

The chain carries TRBV19 and TRBJ2-7; lacking DNA, the TRBD1 call made by TCRdb goes unchecked. Germline lookup yields CDR1 LNHDA and CDR2 SQIVND (reference sequence). This CDR3 is 14 amino acids long. The CDR3 sequence: CATGGAGALYEQYF.

The J gene is TRBJ2-2, the V gene TRBV12-3 or TRBV12-4; with no DNA, the TCRdb D assignment of TRBD2 cannot be verified. CDR3 size: 14 residues. CDR3 amino acids: CASSLRTTTGELFF.

The chain combines TRBV5-1 with TRBJ2-3; TCRdb proposes TRBD1, but this gene call is untestable without DNA. Germline CDR1 is SGHRS and CDR2 is YFSETQ. The CDR3 has 16 residues. The CDR3 is CASSLKHGESTDTQYF.

This sequence joins TRBV18 and TRBJ2-5. CDR1 is KGHSH and CDR2 is LQKENI in the germline V gene. This CDR3 has 13 residues. The chain's CDR3 is CASSPASQETQYF.

The V and J genes are TRBV10-2 and TRBJ2-3; as DNA is missing, the TRBD1 call by TCRdb cannot be tested. There are 14 residues in the CDR3. The germline gives CDR1 WSHSY, CDR2 SAAADI. The CDR3 here is CASSLGVTTDTQYF.

CDR3 in amino acids: CASSLREGDYGQYF. This chain joins TRBV27 and TRBJ2-7; there is no DNA to check the TCRdb D call of TRBD2. The germline gives CDR1 MNHEY, CDR2 SMNVEV (reference sequence). This CDR3 region has 14 residues.

The chain carries TRBV29-1 and TRBJ2-7; TCRdb gives TRBD1 as the D gene, but with no DNA this cannot be confirmed. Germline lookup yields CDR1 SQVTM and CDR2 ANQGSEA. This CDR3 has 14 residues. CDR3: CSVISTGARYEQYF.

The chain recombines TRBV6-2 or TRBV6-3 with TRBJ2-4. This CDR3 is 13 amino acids long. Germline-derived CDR1 and CDR2 are MNHEY and SVGEGT. CDR3 loop: CASRALPKNIQYF.

The rearrangement uses TRBV5-5 and TRBJ2-1; with no DNA, the TCRdb D assignment of TRBD2 cannot be verified. Germline lookup yields CDR1 SGHKS and CDR2 YYEKEE (reference sequence). The CDR3 runs to 16 residues. The CDR3 loop reads CASSFTDAGVWNEQFF.

The CDR3 region is CASSFYGLVGNVMDTQYF. The J gene is TRBJ2-3, the V gene TRBV12-3 or TRBV12-4; the TCRdb D gene call, TRBD1, has no DNA to confirm it. There are 18 residues in the CDR3.

The V gene is TRBV6-5, the J gene TRBJ2-5; TCRdb calls TRBD2, which cannot be checked without DNA. The CDR3 sequence is 17 residues long. The germline V gene has CDR1 MNHEY and CDR2 SVGAGI. CDR3 residues: CASSYPRLAGLQETQYF.